This TCR beta chain was observed in a study of Ad26.COV2.S vaccination and SARS-CoV-2 variants. The method was immunoSEQ multiplex PCR; TCRdb's version includes in-frame clones alone and lacks a portion of them. Of 300,000 to 400,000 clones listed, roughly nine tenths are singletons. This CDR3 comprises 12 residues. V lost 3 bases and J lost 7, with 9 bases in between. Germline loops: CDR1 SGHTA, CDR2 FQGTGA. Stated treatment: roughly 18 received Ad26.COV2.S at low or high dose, single or two shots; roughly five received placebo; per-sample allocation not given. Samples analyzed were those drawn on day 63 after the first vaccine or placebo injection. The sample came from a Boston adult aged 18-55 years.

The sample consisted of peripheral blood, taken in a trial of Ad26.COV2.S vaccine versus placebo. This receptor was obtained from a person between 18 and 59 years old who received the Ad26.COV2.S COVID-19 vaccine or a placebo. The chain links TRBV7-3 to TRBJ1-1; no reliable D call. CDR3 in amino acids: CASSLPGDEAFF. CDR3 bases: TGTGCCAGCAGCTTGCCCGGAGATGAAGCTTTCTTT.